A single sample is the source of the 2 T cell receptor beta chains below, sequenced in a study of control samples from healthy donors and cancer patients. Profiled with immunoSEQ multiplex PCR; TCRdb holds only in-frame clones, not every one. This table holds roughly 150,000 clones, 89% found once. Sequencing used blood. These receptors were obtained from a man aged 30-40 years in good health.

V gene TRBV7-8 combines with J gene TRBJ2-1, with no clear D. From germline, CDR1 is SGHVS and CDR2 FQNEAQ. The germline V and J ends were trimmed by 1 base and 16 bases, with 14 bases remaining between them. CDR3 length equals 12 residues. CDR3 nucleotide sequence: TGTGCCAGCAGCTTAGAAAGGTGGAGTCGATTCTTC. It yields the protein CASSLERWSRFF.

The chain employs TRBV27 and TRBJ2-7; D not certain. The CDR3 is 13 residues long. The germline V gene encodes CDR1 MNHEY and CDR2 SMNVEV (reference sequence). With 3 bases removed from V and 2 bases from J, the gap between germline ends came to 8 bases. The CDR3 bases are TGTGCCAGCAGTTTGGAGCCAGCCTACGAGCAGTACTTC. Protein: CASSLEPAYEQYF.